The 6 T cell receptor beta chains presented below share a single source sample, sequenced in a study of T cells in Graves' hyperthyroidism and ophthalmopathy (dated by TCRdb to the late 2010s). Libraries were built with multiplex PCR. The reads were generated on an Illumina HiSeq 2000. TCR beta CDR3 regions were amplified from RNA transcripts. The TCR CDR3 was subjected to a first round of RT-PCR using the HTBI primer set and the Qiagen OneStep RT-PCR kit. Starting from the raw public reads, TCRdb applied fastp trimming at Q25, assembled clones with MiXCR and retained in-frame beta chains. Every distinct CDR3 protein forms one entry, paired with its most common genes and DNA. The sample table contains 350,000 or so distinct CDR3 sequences; only one count was recorded for less than 20% of them. About a sixth of the sample belongs to the ten largest clones. Sequenced material: blood. The receptors come from a woman in her 40s with Graves' ophthalmopathy.

This clonotype was counted many times. This chain connects TRBV28 to TRBJ1-2; 8 nucleotides match TRBD1. The CDR3 runs to 15 residues. With V trimmed by 7 bases and J by 7 bases, 14 bases remained unmatched. Germline V gene lookup returns CDR1 MDHEN and CDR2 SYDVKM. Here the CDR3 reads CASKVGTGRTSGYTF. The CDR3 nucleotides are TGTGCCAGCAAAGTCGGGACAGGTCGGACCAGTGGCTACACCTTC.

The V and J genes are TRBV5-1 and TRBJ2-7; D uncertain. The CDR3 is 15 amino acids. The V end lost 0 bases, the J end lost 9 bases, and 19 bases lay between the germline ends. Germline V lookup: CDR1 SGHRS, CDR2 YFSETQ. The CDR3 here is CASSLAGRVIDGQYF. For the CDR3, the DNA is TGCGCCAGCAGCTTGGCCGGTCGCGTAATTGACGGGCAGTACTTC.

This clonotype was seen a handful of times. This chain uses TRBV9 with TRBJ2-2; D is possibly TRBD1 (5 bases). Germline assignment: CDR1 SGDLS and CDR2 YYNGEE. The CDR3 extends over 17 amino acids. V lost 1 base and J lost 2, with 15 bases in between. In nucleotides, the CDR3 is TGTGCCAGCAGCGTAAGGGGAAACTGGGAAAACACCGGGGAGCTGTTTTTT. Protein product: CASSVRGNWENTGELFF. Full variable domain (outside the CDR3, taken from reference TRBV9 and TRBJ2-2): DSGVTQTPKHLITATGQRVTLRCSPRSGDLSVYWYQQSLDQGLQFLIQYYNGEERAKGNILERFSAQQFPDLHSELNLSSLELGDSALYFCASSVRGNWENTGELFFGEGSRLTVL.

This clonotype has ten or more counts. The chain couples TRBV20-1 to TRBJ2-7, with D possibly matching TRBD2 (5 bases). V was shortened by 6 bases and J by 2 bases, with 17 bases between the two germline ends. CDR3 length: 14 residues. Germline loops: CDR1 DFQATT, CDR2 SNEGSKA (reference sequence). CDR3 in DNA: TGCAGTGCCACTACGGGATCTTGGGCCTACGAGCAGTACTTC. Residues: CSATTGSWAYEQYF.

This clonotype occurred many times. The chain uses TRBV28 and TRBJ1-5, with unresolved D. This CDR3 is 13 amino acids long. The germline CDR1 and CDR2 sequences are MDHEN and SYDVKM. V was pared by 5 bases and J by 7 bases, with 12 bases between. The CDR3 loop is CASSTPGTQPQHF. CDR3 coding DNA: TGTGCCAGCAGTACACCGGGTACACAGCCCCAGCATTTT.

This clonotype was seen repeatedly, ten times or more. The rearrangement links TRBV12-3 or TRBV12-4 to TRBJ2-5, with D perhaps matching TRBD1 or TRBD2 (6 bases each). This CDR3 region has 13 residues. V lost 4 bases, J lost 6 bases, and 12 bases lay in between. CDR3 nucleotides: TGTGCCAGCAGTTCTGGGGGCGGGAAGACCCAGTACTTC. Encoded protein: CASSSGGGKTQYF.